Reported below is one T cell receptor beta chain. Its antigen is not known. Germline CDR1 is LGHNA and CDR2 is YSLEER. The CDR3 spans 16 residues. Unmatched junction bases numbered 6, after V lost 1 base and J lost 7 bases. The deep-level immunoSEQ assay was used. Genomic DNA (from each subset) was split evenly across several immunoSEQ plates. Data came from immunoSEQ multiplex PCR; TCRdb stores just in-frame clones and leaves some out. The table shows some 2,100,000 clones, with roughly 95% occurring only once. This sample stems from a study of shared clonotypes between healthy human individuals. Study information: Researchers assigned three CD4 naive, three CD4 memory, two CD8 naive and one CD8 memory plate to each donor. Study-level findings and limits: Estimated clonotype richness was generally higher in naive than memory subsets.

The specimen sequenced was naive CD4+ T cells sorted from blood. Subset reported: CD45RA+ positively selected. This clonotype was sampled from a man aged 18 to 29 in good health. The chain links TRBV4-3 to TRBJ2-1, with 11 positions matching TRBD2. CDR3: CASSQADLAGGNEQFF. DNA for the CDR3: TGCGCCAGCAGCCAAGCGGACCTAGCGGGGGGAAATGAGCAGTTCTTC.